A single sample gave rise to the 19 T cell receptor beta chains below, sequenced in a study of radiation and T cells in renal cell carcinoma. Method: immunoSEQ multiplex PCR; TCRdb's copy keeps in-frame clones and lacks some. The repertoire holds about 3,700 clones, with more than 70% as singletons. Treatment noted: treatment-naive control, cytoreductive nephrectomy. Sequencing used tumor tissue, obtained from a patient whose treatment was nephrectomy without radiotherapy. The receptors derive from a man in his fifties with renal cell carcinoma.

The V gene is TRBV11-3, the J gene TRBJ2-4; 7 bases are shared with TRBD2. Unmatched junction bases numbered 3, after V lost 6 bases and J lost 1 base. The germline V gene encodes CDR1 SGHNT and CDR2 YENEEA. This CDR3 is 14 amino acids long. CDR3 nucleotide sequence: TGTGCCAGCAGAGGGGAGGGGGCCAAAAACATTCAGTACTTC. Translation gives CASRGEGAKNIQYF.

The CDR3 reads CASSELGDNYEQYF. The CDR3 nucleotides read TGTGCCAGCAGTGAATTAGGCGATAACTACGAGCAGTACTTC. The J gene is TRBJ2-7, the V gene TRBV25-1; D uncertain. CDR1 is MGHDK and CDR2 is SYGVNS in the germline V gene. CDR3 length: 14 residues. V dropped 1 base and J dropped 3 bases, with 10 bases sitting between them.

This chain connects TRBV6-5 to TRBJ2-1; D uncertain. Germline loops: CDR1 MNHEY, CDR2 SVGAGI. The CDR3 sequence is 14 residues long. With 5 bases removed from V and 10 bases from J, the gap between germline ends came to 18 bases. The CDR3 DNA follows: TGTGCCAGCAGTCTCAATCAGGCCGACGGGGAGCAGTTCTTC. Its translation: CASSLNQADGEQFF.

The chain is built from TRBV11-2 and TRBJ1-1; TRBD1 aligns across 10 bases. J was trimmed by 7 bases and V by 4 bases; bases with no gene match: 9. Germline CDR1 is SGHAT and CDR2 is FQNNGV. This CDR3 has 15 residues. CDR3 loop: CASSSIDRGQGEAFF. CDR3 nucleotides: TGTGCCAGCAGCTCGATAGACAGGGGGCAGGGTGAAGCTTTCTTT.

The V and J genes are TRBV6-1 and TRBJ2-1; 9 positions agree with TRBD2. The V segment lost 2 bases and the J segment 5 bases; nucleotides outside the gene matches: 4. The CDR3 length is 15 residues. CDR1 and CDR2 from the germline V gene are MNHNS and SASEGT. In DNA, the CDR3 is TGTGCCAGCAGTGAACAGGCGGGAGGGAACAATGAGCAGTTCTTC. Its protein product is CASSEQAGGNNEQFF.

This chain uses TRBV7-3 with TRBJ2-1; 10 positions agree with TRBD1. The CDR3 runs to 15 residues. CDR1 SGHTA and CDR2 FQGTGA come from the germline V gene. The V gene end was trimmed by 8 bases and the J gene end by 8 bases; junction bases not matched to a gene: 12. In DNA form, the CDR3 reads TGTGCCAGCTACAAGGGGGGACAGGGGTGCGATGAGCAGTTCTTC. Amino acids: CASYKGGQGCDEQFF.

The genes are TRBV14 and TRBJ2-7, with unresolved D. CDR1 and CDR2 (germline): SGHDN, FVKESK. Trimming pared 3 bases from V and 2 bases from J, leaving 8 bases between. This CDR3 region has 13 residues. CDR3 protein: CASSQQQTYEQYF. CDR3 bases: TGTGCCAGCAGCCAGCAGCAAACCTACGAGCAGTACTTC.

The rearrangement uses TRBV30 and TRBJ2-5; 9 nucleotides line up with TRBD2. The V segment lost 4 bases and the J segment 2 bases; nucleotides outside the gene matches: 2. The germline V gene has CDR1 GTSNPN and CDR2 SVGIG (reference sequence). The CDR3 spans 13 residues. CDR3 DNA sequence: TGTGCCTGGAAAGCGGGAGGTCAAGAGACCCAGTACTTC. Translated, it gives CAWKAGGQETQYF.

The rearrangement links TRBV18 to TRBJ1-1; TRBD1 matches at 9 bases. V dropped 2 bases and J dropped 5; count of bases not matched to a gene: 12. The CDR3 is made up of 17 amino acids. Germline V lookup: CDR1 KGHSH, CDR2 LQKENI. This CDR3 reads CASSPRAPQGAWTEAFF. DNA for the CDR3: TGTGCCAGCTCACCAAGGGCCCCACAGGGGGCTTGGACTGAAGCTTTCTTT.

J is TRBJ2-7 and V is TRBV2; TRBD2 might be the D (5 bases). Germline CDR1 SNHLY, CDR2 FYNNEI. CDR3 length: 13 residues. With 3 bases removed from V and 5 bases from J, the gap between germline ends came to 11 bases. CDR3: CASSEEGLDEQYF. The CDR3, as DNA: TGTGCCAGCAGTGAGGAAGGACTTGACGAGCAGTACTTC.

The CDR3 loop reads CASSQVTGDGYTF. The DNA of the CDR3 is TGCGCCAGCAGCCAAGTAACAGGGGATGGCTACACCTTC. The chain joins TRBV4-3 to TRBJ1-2; 7 bases match TRBD1. Germline V CDR1 and CDR2: LGHNA, YSLEER. The J segment lost 6 bases and the V segment lost 1 base, leaving 2 bases of the junction unmatched. The CDR3 extends over 13 amino acids.

The rearrangement links TRBV11-2 to TRBJ2-7; 8 positions match TRBD1. CDR1 is SGHAT and CDR2 is FQNNGV in the germline V gene. This CDR3 region has 15 residues. V gave up 0 bases and J gave up 2 bases; unmatched junction bases: 3. In DNA form, the CDR3 reads TGTGCCAGCAGCTTAGAGGACAGGGAAACCTACGAGCAGTACTTC. As protein: CASSLEDRETYEQYF.

V and J are TRBV5-1 and TRBJ2-1, with D perhaps TRBD1 or TRBD2 (5 bases each). V shed 7 bases and J shed 6 bases, with 20 bases lying between them. The CDR3 extends over 15 amino acids. The germline gives CDR1 SGHRS, CDR2 YFSETQ. CDR3 DNA sequence: TGCGCCAGCGGACTTGGGCAGGGAAACGTCAATGAGCAGTTCTTC. It specifies CASGLGQGNVNEQFF.

The chain recombines TRBV5-6 with TRBJ1-1, with unresolved D. The CDR3 extends over 12 amino acids. The germline V and J ends were trimmed by 1 base and 11 bases, with 12 bases remaining between them. Germline CDR1 reads SGHDT; CDR2 reads YYEEEE. The CDR3 nucleotides are TGTGCCAGCAGCTTGCCAGGAACGAATGCTTTCTTT. Residues: CASSLPGTNAFF. Looking up the rest from reference TRBV5-6 and TRBJ1-1 gives the full variable domain: DAGVTQSPTHLIKTRGQQVTLRCSPKSGHDTVSWYQQALGQGPQFIFQYYEEEERQRGNFPDRFSGHQFPNYSSELNVNALLLGDSALYLCASSLPGTNAFFGQGTRLTVV.

V gene TRBV30 combines with J gene TRBJ1-5; 9 nucleotides agree with TRBD1. The V gene's germline CDR1 is GTSNPN and CDR2 SVGIG (reference sequence). CDR3 length: 17 amino acids. Losses at the gene ends were 3 bases for V and 4 bases for J; bases not matched to a gene: 13. The CDR3 reads CAWSGTGSGNRNQPQHF. CDR3 DNA sequence: TGTGCCTGGAGCGGGACAGGGAGTGGGAATAGGAATCAGCCCCAGCATTTT.

The DNA for the CDR3 is TGTGCCAGCAGCGTAAGACCGAACACCGGGGAGCTGTTTTTT. This sequence encodes CASSVRPNTGELFF. V is TRBV11-2 and J is TRBJ2-2; no clear D gene. Between the trimmed V and J ends, which lost 5 bases and 0 bases, there was a span of 7 bases. CDR1 is SGHAT, CDR2 FQNNGV, per germline. There are 14 residues in the CDR3.

This clone was detected only a few times. The chain employs TRBV10-3 and TRBJ2-3, with D unclear. Germline CDR1 and CDR2: ENHRY and SYGVKD. This CDR3 has 16 residues. Deletions cut 4 bases from V and 2 bases from J, with 16 bases between. CDR3 sequence: CAISGQSHPTTDTQYF. The CDR3 DNA sequence: TGTGCCATCAGTGGCCAGAGTCACCCAACCACAGATACGCAGTATTTT.

The rearrangement links TRBV19 to TRBJ2-1; either TRBD1 or TRBD2 may fit D (7 bases each). Germline lookup yields CDR1 LNHDA and CDR2 SQIVND (reference sequence). The ends were cut back, 6 bases at V and 4 bases at J, with 16 bases in the middle. This CDR3 comprises 15 residues. The CDR3 protein is CASSPQRDSYNEQFF. CDR3 sequence (DNA): TGTGCCAGTAGCCCCCAGCGGGACAGTTACAATGAGCAGTTCTTC.

This sequence joins TRBV7-2 and TRBJ2-7; 10 positions match TRBD2. Trimming took 1 base from V and 2 from J; bases not matched to a gene: 5. Looked up from germline, CDR1 is SGHTA and CDR2 is FQGNSA. This CDR3 contains 16 residues. The chain's CDR3 is CASSLGGSGGTYEQYF. The CDR3 nucleotides are TGTGCCAGCAGCTTAGGGGGTAGCGGGGGGACCTACGAGCAGTACTTC.